This T cell receptor (beta chain) was captured by sequencing in a study of control samples from healthy donors and cancer patients. In germline, CDR1 is MNHEY, CDR2 SMNVEV (reference sequence). The junction had 5 bases not matched to a gene; V was cut back by 7 bases and J by 0 bases. The CDR3 runs 14 residues. Profiled with immunoSEQ multiplex PCR; TCRdb holds only in-frame clones, not every one. The sample shows 55,000 to 65,000 clones, over 75% of them seen only once. V usage is TRBV27 and J usage is TRBJ1-1; TRBD1 matches at 7 bases. The sample comprised PBMCs. The sequence was obtained from a woman aged 55-70 years with lung cancer. The CDR3 nucleotides read TGTGCCAGCAATCCAGGGGGTATGAACACTGAAGCTTTCTTT. Its protein is CASNPGGMNTEAFF.